This T cell receptor (beta chain) came from a study of a mutant IDH1 vaccine in newly diagnosed glioma. Sequencing used immunoSEQ multiplex PCR; TCRdb keeps in-frame clones, though not all of them. The table lists some 63,000 clones, 74% of them singletons. Remarks on this clone: Its antigen is still unknown.

Germline CDR1 and CDR2: SNHLY and FYNNEI. The ends were cut back, 4 bases at V and 0 bases at J, with 8 bases in the middle. The CDR3 has 14 residues. Time point noted: week 35, safety follow-up. Every vaccine dose comprised 300 ug of mutant IDH1 20-mer peptide plus topical imiquimod. In weeks 1, 3, 5, 7, 11, 15, 19 and 23, patients were immunized, eight times in all. Donor tumors were new WHO grade 3 or 4 IDH1-mutant, ATRX-lost astrocytomas. The rearrangement joins TRBV2 to TRBJ2-3; no definite D call. The material was PBMCs, obtained from a glioma patient whose treatment included an IDH1 peptide vaccine. This sequence was found in a man between 45 and 60 years old with glioma. The CDR3 nucleotides read TGTGCCAGCAGTGCTGACGGTAGCACAGATACGCAGTATTTT. This codes for CASSADGSTDTQYF.